This paragraph covers one T cell receptor (beta chain) sequence. Profiled with immunoSEQ multiplex PCR; TCRdb holds only in-frame clones, not every one. The data show over 200,000 clones, roughly 80% seen once. Germline CDR1 and CDR2: SQVTM and ANQGSEA. With 2 bases removed from V and 8 bases from J, the gap between germline ends came to 21 bases. This CDR3 spans 15 amino acids. This entry belongs to a study of blood T cell repertoires in COVID-19. The rearrangement uses TRBV29-1 and TRBJ1-2, with D perhaps matching TRBD1 (6 bases). The origin of this receptor is a woman in her seventies with active or convalescent COVID-19. Sequenced sample: peripheral blood. The CDR3 here is CSVERSSQGVGGYTF. DNA of the CDR3: TGCAGCGTTGAACGTAGTTCACAGGGAGTAGGCGGCTACACCTTC.